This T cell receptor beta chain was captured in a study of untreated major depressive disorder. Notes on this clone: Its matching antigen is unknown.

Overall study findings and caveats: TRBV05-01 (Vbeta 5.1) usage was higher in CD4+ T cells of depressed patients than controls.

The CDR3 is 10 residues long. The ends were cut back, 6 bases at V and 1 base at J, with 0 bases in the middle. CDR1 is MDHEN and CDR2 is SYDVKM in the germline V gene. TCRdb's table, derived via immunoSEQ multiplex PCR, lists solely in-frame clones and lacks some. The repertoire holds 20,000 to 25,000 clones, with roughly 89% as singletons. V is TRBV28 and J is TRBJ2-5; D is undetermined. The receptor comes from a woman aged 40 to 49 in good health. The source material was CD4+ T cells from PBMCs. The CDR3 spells CASSQETQYF. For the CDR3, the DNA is TGTGCCAGCAGCCAAGAGACCCAGTACTTC.